Included here is one T cell receptor beta chain sequence, with context. This record comes from a study of blood T cell repertoires in COVID-19. Background on the study: The origin of the acute and convalescent COVID-19 samples was the United States, Italy and Spain.

The germline CDR1 and CDR2 sequences are SGHRS and YFSETQ. The CDR3 loop spans 13 amino acids. Between the trimmed V and J ends, which lost 6 bases and 4 bases, there was a span of 13 bases. Profiled with immunoSEQ multiplex PCR; TCRdb holds only in-frame clones, not every one. Of under 110,000 clones listed, approximately 91% were seen once; the top ten hold roughly 17%. The sequenced sample consisted of peripheral blood. The genes are TRBV5-1 and TRBJ1-1; D remains unclear. This clonotype was obtained from a man aged 45-60 years with acute or convalescent COVID-19. In nucleotides, the CDR3 is TGCGCCAGCACGGCCGGAGGGTCCACTGAAGCTTTCTTT. Residues: CASTAGGSTEAFF.